This T cell receptor (beta chain) was observed in a study of cytomegalovirus exposure and HLA in healthy donors. Study results and limitations: Excluded were some V segments that proved indistinguishable, including TRBV6-2 and TRBV6-3.

Vbeta (60) and Jbeta (13) primers were used in the PCR. Some clones are missing from TCRdb's copy, which holds only in-frame ones; the method was immunoSEQ multiplex PCR. The sample has 120,000 or so clones, around 80% seen once. With regard to this clone: The antigen remains undetermined.

The germline V gene has CDR1 MGHRA and CDR2 YSYEKL. Deletions cut 1 base from V and 0 bases from J, with 10 bases between. This CDR3 contains 16 residues. This receptor was taken from a woman aged 18-29 years in good health and CMV-seronegative. The chain couples TRBV4-1 to TRBJ2-1, with a possible D match to TRBD2 (6 bases). Sequences were obtained from PBMCs. The CDR3 loop is CASSQVGGSSYNEQFF. The CDR3 DNA reads as TGCGCCAGCAGCCAAGTGGGGGGAAGCTCCTACAATGAGCAGTTCTTC.